A selection of T cell receptor beta chains follows, all from one sample in a study of CD8 T cells in ankylosing spondylitis. TCRdb ran MiXCR on the 5' RACE reads and lists one entry per CDR3 protein. The table shows approximately 220,000 distinct CDR3 sequences, with approximately 24% occurring only once. The sample comprised blood, either unsorted or a sorted T cell fraction (not recorded which). The origin of the receptors is a male donor with ankylosing spondylitis or in good health (not recorded which). CDR3s include the opening cysteine and the closing phenylalanine or tryptophan. D genes are given only for firm matches. Size is omitted from some rows. Given values are once, few, many or a class for expanded clones.

J: TRBJ1-1; size: many; D: TRBD1; V: TRBV15; CDR3: CATSRDSETGLYGAFF; DNA: TGTGCCACCAGCAGAGATTCCGAGACAGGGTTGTATGGGGCTTTCTTT
J: TRBJ2-2; size: NA; D: NA; V: TRBV11-2; CDR3: CASSLRGPPGAGELFF; DNA: TGTGCCAGCAGCTTAAGGGGACCGCCTGGCGCCGGGGAGCTGTTTTTT
J: TRBJ2-7; size: many; D: NA; V: TRBV29-1; CDR3: CSVEIGQGLYEQYF; DNA: TGCAGCGTTGAAATTGGCCAGGGTCTCTACGAGCAGTACTTC
J: TRBJ2-1; size: few; D: TRBD2; V: TRBV27; CDR3: CASSYRRTSGRNEQFF; DNA: TGTGCCAGCAGTTACCGTAGGACTAGCGGGAGAAATGAGCAGTTCTTC
J: TRBJ1-5; size: many; D: TRBD1; V: TRBV19; CDR3: CASTPGQFNQPQHF; DNA: TGTGCCAGTACCCCGGGACAGTTCAATCAGCCCCAGCATTTT
J: TRBJ1-6; size: few; D: TRBD1; V: TRBV4-2; CDR3: CASSQTTGGESPLHF; DNA: TGTGCCAGCAGCCAGACGACAGGGGGTGAGTCACCCCTCCACTTT
J: TRBJ1-1; size: many; D: NA; V: TRBV12-3/TRBV12-4; CDR3: CASRLRGIAEAFF; DNA: TGTGCCAGCAGGCTAAGGGGCATCGCTGAAGCTTTCTTT
J: TRBJ1-5; size: many; D: NA; V: TRBV15; CDR3: CATSRGGGTDQPQHF; DNA: TGTGCCACCAGCAGGGGGGGGGGCACGGACCAGCCCCAGCATTTT
J: TRBJ2-5; size: NA; D: TRBD2; V: TRBV18; CDR3: CASSPLGGPLETQYF; DNA: TGTGCAAGCTCACCACTGGGAGGGCCCCTGGAGACCCAGTACTTC
J: TRBJ2-1; size: many; D: NA; V: TRBV7-2; CDR3: CASSRPAFSHEQFF; DNA: TGTGCCAGCAGCCGACCGGCATTTTCCCATGAGCAGTTCTTC
J: TRBJ2-1; size: many; D: TRBD2; V: TRBV5-1; CDR3: CASSSRLAGGNNEQFF; DNA: TGCGCCAGCAGCTCCAGACTAGCGGGAGGGAACAATGAGCAGTTCTTC
J: TRBJ2-1; size: many; D: TRBD2; V: TRBV20-1; CDR3: CSARVSTSGTWVNEQFF; DNA: TGCAGTGCTAGAGTATCAACTAGCGGGACGTGGGTCAATGAGCAGTTCTTC
J: TRBJ2-2; size: NA; D: NA; V: TRBV11-2; CDR3: CASSLAPRPNTGELFF; DNA: TGTGCCAGCAGCTTAGCGCCCAGACCGAACACCGGGGAGCTGTTTTTT
J: TRBJ2-3; size: NA; D: TRBD2; V: TRBV20-1; CDR3: CSASKRLAGAMDTQYF; DNA: TGCAGTGCCTCAAAGCGACTAGCGGGAGCCATGGATACGCAGTATTTT
J: TRBJ2-3; size: many; D: TRBD2; V: TRBV11-3; CDR3: CASSLEGLAGADTQYF; DNA: TGTGCCAGCAGCTTAGAGGGTCTAGCGGGAGCCGATACGCAGTATTTT
J: TRBJ2-5; size: many; D: TRBD2; V: TRBV5-1; CDR3: CASSLSGRGQETQYF; DNA: TGCGCCAGCAGCTTGTCAGGGAGGGGTCAAGAGACCCAGTACTTC
J: TRBJ2-2; size: many; D: TRBD2; V: TRBV15; CDR3: CATSGGGIRDTGELFF; DNA: TGTGCCACCAGCGGGGGGGGGATTCGGGACACCGGGGAGCTGTTTTTT
J: TRBJ2-3; size: many; D: TRBD2; V: TRBV20-1; CDR3: CSARSLAGEGDTQYF; DNA: TGCAGTGCTAGATCACTAGCGGGAGAGGGAGATACGCAGTATTTT
J: TRBJ2-3; size: NA; D: TRBD2; V: TRBV12-3/TRBV12-4; CDR3: CTFSFSPPGTSGSYTQYF; DNA: TGTACCTTCAGTTTCAGCCCCCCCGGGACTAGCGGGTCATATACGCAGTATTTT
J: TRBJ2-4; size: many; D: NA; V: TRBV6-1; CDR3: CASSGGGQGEGIQYF; DNA: TGTGCCAGCAGTGGGGGAGGGCAGGGGGAAGGCATTCAGTACTTC
J: TRBJ2-1; size: few; D: NA; V: TRBV29-1; CDR3: CSAGRTYNEQFF; DNA: TGCAGCGCCGGTCGGACCTACAATGAGCAGTTCTTC
J: TRBJ2-7; size: NA; D: NA; V: TRBV7-9; CDR3: CASSSDLSSSEQYF; DNA: TGTGCCAGCAGCTCCGACTTGAGCAGCTCCGAGCAGTACTTC
J: TRBJ2-3; size: many; D: NA; V: TRBV7-3; CDR3: CASSLGLSTDTQYF; DNA: TGTGCCAGCAGCCTGGGGCTAAGCACAGATACGCAGTATTTT
J: TRBJ2-5; size: many; D: NA; V: TRBV12-5; CDR3: CASEGVYQETQYF; DNA: TGTGCTAGTGAGGGTGTTTACCAAGAGACCCAGTACTTC
J: TRBJ2-6; size: few; D: TRBD1; V: TRBV28; CDR3: CASSTQGAGANVLTF; DNA: TGTGCCAGCAGTACACAGGGGGCTGGGGCCAACGTCCTGACTTTC
J: TRBJ2-7; size: many; D: NA; V: TRBV7-2; CDR3: CASSSYGSGEQYF; DNA: TGTGCCAGCAGCTCCTACGGGAGCGGCGAGCAGTACTTC
J: TRBJ1-1; size: NA; D: NA; V: TRBV7-3; CDR3: CASSPSREKNTEAFF; DNA: TGTGCCAGCAGCCCCAGCAGGGAAAAGAACACTGAAGCTTTCTTT
J: TRBJ2-5; size: NA; D: TRBD2; V: TRBV4-2; CDR3: CASSRPGLAGVETQYF; DNA: TGTGCCAGCAGCCGCCCGGGACTAGCGGGAGTTGAGACCCAGTACTTC
J: TRBJ2-2; size: many; D: TRBD1; V: TRBV9; CDR3: CASSGTGGHTGELFF; DNA: TGTGCCAGCAGCGGGACAGGGGGTCACACCGGGGAGCTGTTTTTT
J: TRBJ2-2; size: NA; D: NA; V: TRBV4-2; CDR3: CASGPGLFLYTGELFF; DNA: TGTGCCAGCGGCCCCGGACTCTTCCTTTACACCGGGGAGCTGTTTTTT
J: TRBJ2-7; size: many; D: NA; V: TRBV10-3; CDR3: CAISESLQVEQYF; DNA: TGTGCCATCAGTGAGTCTTTACAGGTCGAGCAGTACTTC
J: TRBJ1-2; size: few; D: TRBD1; V: TRBV20-1; CDR3: CSARVRQGNYGYTF; DNA: TGCAGTGCTAGAGTACGACAGGGGAACTATGGCTACACCTTC
J: TRBJ2-5; size: many; D: TRBD1; V: TRBV20-1; CDR3: CSASPGTGQETQYF; DNA: TGCAGTGCTAGTCCCGGGACAGGGCAAGAGACCCAGTACTTC
J: TRBJ1-4; size: few; D: NA; V: TRBV11-2; CDR3: CASSLEVGRGINEKLFF; DNA: TGTGCCAGCAGCTTAGAGGTTGGACGCGGGATTAATGAAAAACTGTTTTTT
J: TRBJ1-4; size: many; D: NA; V: TRBV29-1; CDR3: CSAGVANEKLFF; DNA: TGCAGCGCAGGAGTAGCTAATGAAAAACTGTTTTTT
J: TRBJ2-3; size: NA; D: TRBD2; V: TRBV5-1; CDR3: CASSLEVFQKGLAGAADTQYF; DNA: TGCGCCAGCAGCTTGGAAGTTTTTCAAAAGGGACTAGCGGGAGCAGCAGATACGCAGTATTTT
J: TRBJ1-2; size: NA; D: NA; V: TRBV20-1; CDR3: CSARSTGWGVFGYTF; DNA: TGCAGTGCTAGGTCAACAGGTTGGGGAGTCTTTGGCTACACCTTC
J: TRBJ2-7; size: NA; D: NA; V: TRBV20-1; CDR3: CSATGVSGLSSYEQYF; DNA: TGCAGTGCTACCGGAGTGAGCGGGCTGAGCTCCTACGAGCAGTACTTC
J: TRBJ1-6; size: many; D: NA; V: TRBV12-3/TRBV12-4; CDR3: CASSPRGIYNSPLHF; DNA: TGTGCCAGCAGTCCCCGGGGTATTTATAATTCACCCCTCCACTTT
J: TRBJ2-1; size: NA; D: TRBD2; V: TRBV5-1; CDR3: CASSFSGSFVEQFF; DNA: TGCGCCAGCAGCTTCAGCGGGAGTTTCGTTGAGCAGTTCTTC
J: TRBJ1-1; size: many; D: NA; V: TRBV20-1; CDR3: CSARVGGGLNTEAFF; DNA: TGCAGTGCTAGAGTTGGCGGGGGCCTGAACACTGAAGCTTTCTTT
J: TRBJ2-5; size: NA; D: TRBD2; V: TRBV20-1; CDR3: CSASLSGTSQETQYF; DNA: TGCAGTGCTAGCCTTAGCGGGACGTCCCAAGAGACCCAGTACTTC
J: TRBJ2-7; size: NA; D: NA; V: TRBV12-3/TRBV12-4; CDR3: CASSLTTLYEQYF; DNA: TGTGCCAGCAGTTTAACGACTCTCTACGAGCAGTACTTC
J: TRBJ1-1; size: few; D: NA; V: TRBV20-1; CDR3: CSARTVNTEAFF; DNA: TGCAGTGCTAGGACAGTGAACACTGAAGCTTTCTTT
J: TRBJ2-7; size: NA; D: TRBD2; V: TRBV20-1; CDR3: CSARAPTSGRGNEQYF; DNA: TGCAGTGCTAGAGCCCCGACTAGCGGGAGAGGAAACGAGCAGTACTTC